The 25 T cell receptor beta chains in this list originate from one sample, sequenced in a study of blood T cell repertoires in COVID-19. The data were produced by immunoSEQ multiplex PCR, yet TCRdb's version contains in-frame clones alone and is incomplete. The sample records around 39,000 clones, 65% to 85% being singletons. Sequenced material: peripheral blood. Receptors originate from an elderly man with active or convalescent COVID-19.

The chain joins TRBV7-3 to TRBJ2-7; D is perhaps TRBD2 (7 bases). CDR1 is SGHTA and CDR2 is FQGTGA in the germline V gene. V was shortened by 3 bases and J by 7 bases, with 28 bases between the two germline ends. The CDR3 contains 18 residues. The CDR3 region is CASSFSRQTKGGPGEQYF. CDR3 nucleotide sequence: TGTGCCAGCAGCTTCAGCCGACAGACCAAGGGGGGGCCGGGAGAGCAGTACTTC.

Only one count was recorded for this clone. The CDR3 bases are TGTGCCAGCGGGACTAGCGGAAGCCCCACCCCCGATACGCAGTATTTT. Its translation: CASGTSGSPTPDTQYF. This rearrangement joins TRBV19 to TRBJ2-3; 11 nucleotides line up with TRBD2. Losses at the gene ends were 9 bases for V and 6 bases for J; bases not matched to a gene: 14. There are 16 residues in the CDR3. CDR1 is LNHDA, CDR2 SQIVND, per germline (reference sequence).

The genes are TRBV19 and TRBJ1-4; D is possibly TRBD1 (5 bases). CDR3 length: 14 amino acids. Germline lookup yields CDR1 LNHDA and CDR2 SQIVND (reference sequence). V lost 8 bases to trimming and J lost 8 bases, with 18 bases between them. Here the CDR3 DNA reads TGTGCCAGTGGAGGGGCCAGCGCAGGGGAAAAACTGTTTTTT. Translating it yields CASGGASAGEKLFF.

This clone was recorded once. The V and J genes are TRBV25-1 and TRBJ2-5; 8 nucleotides line up with TRBD2. The V gene's germline CDR1 is MGHDK and CDR2 SYGVNS. The CDR3 loop spans 15 amino acids. The junction had 7 bases not matched to a gene; V was cut back by 6 bases and J by 1 base. The CDR3 reads CASRSGSLVQETQYF. The CDR3, as DNA: TGTGCCAGCAGAAGCGGGAGTTTAGTCCAAGAGACCCAGTACTTC.

V usage is TRBV5-4 and J usage is TRBJ1-2; D gene uncertain. V was cut by 0 bases and J by 8 bases, with 17 bases left in between. Germline CDR1 is SGHNT and CDR2 is YYREEE (reference sequence). The CDR3 length is 15 residues. For the CDR3, the DNA is TGTGCCAGCAGCTTGGGTGACCGAGACTTTGGGGGCTACACCTTC. Residues: CASSLGDRDFGGYTF.

The chain employs TRBV5-7 and TRBJ2-5; 8 positions agree with TRBD1. TRBV5-7 has ORF status, its function being uncertain. V shed 2 bases and J 4 bases; nucleotides not matched to a gene: 10. CDR3 length: 16 amino acids. Written as DNA, the CDR3 is TGTGCCAGCAGCTTCAGAGGACAGGGAATTGGAGAGACCCAGTACTTC. Protein product: CASSFRGQGIGETQYF.

The chain is built from TRBV4-3 and TRBJ2-7; 13 bases align to TRBD2. This CDR3 is 17 amino acids long. Germline V gene lookup returns CDR1 LGHNA and CDR2 YSLEER. The J segment lost 5 bases and the V segment lost 6 bases, leaving 13 bases of the junction unmatched. CDR3 sequence reads: CASRILAGGPSGHEQYF. The CDR3 DNA follows: TGCGCCAGCAGGATACTAGCGGGGGGGCCGAGTGGTCACGAGCAGTACTTC.

This clone was picked up a small number of times. The chain joins TRBV2 to TRBJ1-6, with 7 nucleotides matching TRBD1. Germline V CDR1 and CDR2: SNHLY, FYNNEI. This CDR3 region has 16 residues. V lost 5 bases, J lost 3 bases, and 7 bases stayed unmatched. CDR3 coding DNA: TGTGCCAGCAGTAAGGACAGGTCGAACTATAATTCACCCCTCCACTTT. Translation gives CASSKDRSNYNSPLHF.

V and J are TRBV5-1 and TRBJ2-6, with D perhaps TRBD1 (5 bases). Germline lookup yields CDR1 SGHRS and CDR2 YFSETQ. Trimming removed 2 bases at V and 1 base at J, with 7 bases between. CDR3 size: 15 residues. The CDR3 loop is CASSFTGSGANVLTF. CDR3 DNA: TGCGCCAGCAGCTTCACAGGTTCTGGGGCCAACGTCCTGACTTTC.

V is TRBV5-1 and J is TRBJ2-5, with 7 positions matching TRBD1. Germline trimming cut 3 bases from V and 5 bases from J; bases unmatched to any gene: 16. The CDR3 runs 17 residues. CDR1 is SGHRS and CDR2 is YFSETQ in the germline V gene. The CDR3 coding sequence is TGCGCCAGCAGCTCCAGGATTCCCCCCACAGGGGATGAGACCCAGTACTTC. This codes for CASSSRIPPTGDETQYF.

This clone was counted a single time. This sequence joins TRBV7-9 and TRBJ1-2; D is possibly TRBD1 (6 bases). The germline V gene has CDR1 SEHNR and CDR2 FQNEAQ (reference sequence). This CDR3 region has 15 residues. Trimming cost V 4 bases and J 1 base, with 13 bases left between them. This CDR3 is CASSSADRSNYGYTF. DNA for the CDR3: TGTGCCAGCAGCTCCGCGGACAGAAGTAACTATGGCTACACCTTC.

The chain joins TRBV5-8 to TRBJ2-2; D is unresolved. CDR1 SGHTS and CDR2 YDEGEE come from the germline V gene. With 4 bases removed from V and 6 bases from J, the gap between germline ends came to 7 bases. The length of the CDR3 is 12 residues. The CDR3 bases are TGTGCCAGCAGCCGGTTATCCGGGGAGCTGTTTTTT. As protein: CASSRLSGELFF.

This clone was counted only a few times. The chain is built from TRBV28 and TRBJ2-7; unclear D gene. The CDR3 extends over 13 amino acids. Germline-derived CDR1 and CDR2 are MDHEN and SYDVKM. The V and J ends lost 1 base and 4 bases respectively, with 8 bases between them. CDR3 DNA: TGTGCCAGCAGTTTATATCCCGGTTACGAGCAGTACTTC. Translated, it gives CASSLYPGYEQYF. Drawing the rest from reference TRBV28 and TRBJ2-7, the complete variable domain is DVKVTQSSRYLVKRTGEKVFLECVQDMDHENMFWYRQDPGLGLRLIYFSYDVKMKEKGDIPEGYSVSREKKERFSLILESASTNQTSMYLCASSLYPGYEQYFGPGTRLTVT.

The chain links TRBV12-5 to TRBJ2-2, with D perhaps TRBD2 (5 bases). V lost 0 bases and J lost 1, with 6 bases in between. Germline V gives CDR1 LGHNT, CDR2 FRNRAP. CDR3 length equals 15 residues. The CDR3 here is CASGLVGGNTGELFF. The CDR3 region has the DNA TGTGCTAGTGGTTTGGTAGGAGGGAACACCGGGGAGCTGTTTTTT. The entire variable domain, with the rest obtained from reference TRBV12-5 and TRBJ2-2, is as follows: DARVTQTPRHKVTEMGQEVTMRCQPILGHNTVFWYRQTMMQGLELLAYFRNRAPLDDSGMPKDRFSAEMPDATLATLKIQPSEPRDSAVYFCASGLVGGNTGELFFGEGSRLTVL.

V gene TRBV6-6 combines with J gene TRBJ2-7, with D maybe TRBD2 (5 bases). Per germline, CDR1 MNHNY and CDR2 SVGAGI (reference sequence). The CDR3 covers 18 residues. With 5 bases removed from V and 4 bases from J, the gap between germline ends came to 27 bases. The CDR3 here is CASSPPPGLDYLRYEQYF. In DNA form, the CDR3 reads TGTGCCAGCAGTCCGCCTCCCGGGCTAGACTACCTACGATACGAGCAGTACTTC.

The chain is built from TRBV19 and TRBJ2-7; TRBD1 aligns across 7 bases. V was pared by 2 bases and J by 4 bases, with 2 bases of the junction left unmatched. This CDR3 has 13 residues. CDR1 and CDR2 from the germline V gene are LNHDA and SQIVND (reference sequence). DNA of the CDR3: TGTGCCAGTAGTATACGACAGGGTTACGAGCAGTACTTC. Encoded protein: CASSIRQGYEQYF.

The chain links TRBV5-1 to TRBJ2-2; 9 bases agree with TRBD2. CDR1 and CDR2 from the germline V gene are SGHRS and YFSETQ. The CDR3 sequence is 16 residues long. V lost 4 bases, J lost 2 bases, and 6 bases stayed unmatched. The CDR3 DNA is TGCGCCAGCAGCACCGTTAGCGGGGGAAACACCGGGGAGCTGTTTTTT. Protein sequence: CASSTVSGGNTGELFF.

This clone was seen a handful of times. The chain joins TRBV7-8 to TRBJ2-7, with 8 bases aligning to TRBD2. CDR1 SGHVS and CDR2 FQNEAQ come from the germline V gene. The CDR3 loop spans 16 amino acids. V shed 6 bases, J shed 0 bases, and the junction held 10 bases outside the gene matches. In DNA form, the CDR3 reads TGTGCCAGCAGTACTACCGGGGGGGGGAGCTCCTACGAGCAGTACTTC. Its translation is CASSTTGGGSSYEQYF.

CDR3 region: CASSSSLGSHNEQFF. DNA for the CDR3: TGTGCCAGCAGCTCATCCCTGGGGAGTCACAATGAGCAGTTCTTC. This chain joins TRBV7-3 and TRBJ2-1; D is perhaps TRBD2 (5 bases). Trimming left V 4 bases short and J 5 bases short, with 15 bases between. The length of the CDR3 is 15 residues. Germline V lookup: CDR1 SGHTA, CDR2 FQGTGA.

The gene calls are TRBV4-1 and TRBJ2-2; a weak D match, TRBD2 (5 bases). V dropped 4 bases and J dropped 5 bases, with 8 bases sitting between them. The V gene's germline CDR1 is MGHRA and CDR2 YSYEKL. The CDR3 extends over 13 amino acids. The CDR3 protein is CASSLEETGELFF. The CDR3 nucleotides read TGCGCCAGCAGCCTGGAGGAGACCGGGGAGCTGTTTTTT.

The chain carries TRBV5-5 and TRBJ2-1; D possibly corresponds to TRBD1 (6 bases). Trimming left V 2 bases short and J 5 bases short, with 8 bases between. Germline lookup yields CDR1 SGHKS and CDR2 YYEKEE (reference sequence). The CDR3 extends over 13 amino acids. The CDR3 nucleotides read TGTGCCAGCAGCTTACGACAGGACAATGAGCAGTTCTTC. Amino acid sequence: CASSLRQDNEQFF.

This chain uses TRBV9 with TRBJ2-7; 9 nucleotides line up with TRBD2. V gave up 2 bases and J gave up 4 bases; unmatched junction bases: 4. The V gene's germline CDR1 is SGDLS and CDR2 YYNGEE. This CDR3 contains 14 residues. The DNA of the CDR3 is TGTGCCAGCAGCGTGGCTAGCGGGGTATACGAGCAGTACTTC. Encoded protein: CASSVASGVYEQYF.

This chain joins TRBV27 and TRBJ2-1; 10 nucleotides match TRBD2. Trimming took 4 bases from V and 6 from J; bases not matched to a gene: 6. Germline CDR1 MNHEY, CDR2 SMNVEV (reference sequence). CDR3 length: 15 amino acids. The CDR3 DNA reads TGTGCCAGCAGTTCCACTAGCGGGATACGCAATGAGCAGTTCTTC. This codes for CASSSTSGIRNEQFF.

This chain uses TRBV15 with TRBJ1-1; 7 bases are shared with TRBD1. The V and J ends lost 2 bases and 4 bases, in that order; junction bases with no gene match: 4. Germline-derived CDR1 and CDR2 are LNHNV and YYDKDF (reference sequence). The CDR3 contains 14 residues. CDR3 in DNA: TGTGCCACCAGCAGACAGGGGGAGGTCACTGAAGCTTTCTTT. This codes for CATSRQGEVTEAFF.

The genes are TRBV21-1 and TRBJ2-7; the table's D call, TRBD1, was not checked against the DNA. TRBV21-1 is a listed pseudogene. CDR3 length: 15 residues. CDR3: CASSSTPGTAAEQYF. CDR3 in DNA: TGTGCCAGCAGCTCCACCCCGGGGACAGCGGCCGAGCAGTACTTC.